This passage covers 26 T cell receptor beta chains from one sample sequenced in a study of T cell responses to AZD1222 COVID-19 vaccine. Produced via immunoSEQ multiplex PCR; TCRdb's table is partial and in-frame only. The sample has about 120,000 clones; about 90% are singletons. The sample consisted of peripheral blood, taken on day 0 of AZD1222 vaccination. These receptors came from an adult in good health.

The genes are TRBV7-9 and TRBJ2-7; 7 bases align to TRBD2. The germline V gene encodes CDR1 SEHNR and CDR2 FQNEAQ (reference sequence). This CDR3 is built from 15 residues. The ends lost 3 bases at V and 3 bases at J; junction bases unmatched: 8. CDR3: CASSLIGRGVYEQYF. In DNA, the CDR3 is TGTGCCAGCAGCTTGATTGGACGGGGGGTCTACGAGCAGTACTTC.

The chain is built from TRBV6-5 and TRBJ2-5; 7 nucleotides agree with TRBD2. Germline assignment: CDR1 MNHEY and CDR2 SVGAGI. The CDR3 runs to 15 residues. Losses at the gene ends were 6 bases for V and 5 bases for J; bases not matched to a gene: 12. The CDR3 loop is CASSQNLGRTETQYF. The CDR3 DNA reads TGTGCCAGCAGCCAAAACCTCGGGAGGACGGAGACCCAGTACTTC.

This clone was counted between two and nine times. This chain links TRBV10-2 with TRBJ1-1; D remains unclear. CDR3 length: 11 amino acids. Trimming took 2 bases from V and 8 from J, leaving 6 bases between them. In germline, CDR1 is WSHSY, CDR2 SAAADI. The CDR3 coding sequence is TGCGCCAGCAGTGAGGGCATCGAAGCTTTCTTT. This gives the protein CASSEGIEAFF.

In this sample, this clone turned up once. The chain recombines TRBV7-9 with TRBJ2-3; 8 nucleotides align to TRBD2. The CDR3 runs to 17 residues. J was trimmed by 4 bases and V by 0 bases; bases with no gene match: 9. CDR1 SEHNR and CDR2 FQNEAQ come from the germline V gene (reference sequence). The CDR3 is CASSLAAGGLHADTQYF. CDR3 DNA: TGTGCCAGCAGCTTAGCCGCGGGGGGACTACATGCAGATACGCAGTATTTT. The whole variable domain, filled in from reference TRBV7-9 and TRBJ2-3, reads DTGVSQNPRHKITKRGQNVTFRCDPISEHNRLYWYRQTLGQGPEFLTYFQNEAQLEKSRLLSDRFSAERPKGSFSTLEIQRTEQGDSAMYLCASSLAAGGLHADTQYFGPGTRLTVL.

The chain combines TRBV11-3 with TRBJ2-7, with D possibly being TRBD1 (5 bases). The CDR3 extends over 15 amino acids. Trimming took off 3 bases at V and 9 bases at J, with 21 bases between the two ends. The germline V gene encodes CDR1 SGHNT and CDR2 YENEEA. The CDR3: CASSFEGVNTNGQYF. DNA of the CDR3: TGTGCCAGCAGCTTCGAAGGGGTAAACACGAACGGGCAGTACTTC.

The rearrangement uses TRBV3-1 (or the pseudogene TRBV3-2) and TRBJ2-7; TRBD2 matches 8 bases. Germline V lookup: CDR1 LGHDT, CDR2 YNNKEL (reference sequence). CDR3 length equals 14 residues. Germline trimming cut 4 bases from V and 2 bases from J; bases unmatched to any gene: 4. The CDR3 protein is CASSPGGGAYEQYF. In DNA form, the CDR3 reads TGTGCCAGCAGCCCGGGGGGGGGCGCCTACGAGCAGTACTTC.

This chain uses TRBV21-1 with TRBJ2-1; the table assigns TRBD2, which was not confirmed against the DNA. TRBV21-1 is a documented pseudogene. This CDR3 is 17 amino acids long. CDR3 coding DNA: TGTGCCAGCAGCAAAGTAGTGACGAGTAGCGGGACTTTGGAGCAGTTCTTC. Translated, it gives CASSKVVTSSGTLEQFF.

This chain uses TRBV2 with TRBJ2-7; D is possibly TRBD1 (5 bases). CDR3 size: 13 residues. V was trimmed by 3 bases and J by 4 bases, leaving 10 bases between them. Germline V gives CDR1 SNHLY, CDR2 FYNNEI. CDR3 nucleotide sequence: TGTGCCAGCAGTGATGGAACAGGATACGAGCAGTACTTC. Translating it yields CASSDGTGYEQYF.

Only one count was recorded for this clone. The CDR3 region has the DNA TGTGCCAGCAGTGTGGGGGACCGTAGCAATCAGCCCCAGCATTTT. This sequence encodes CASSVGDRSNQPQHF. The chain uses TRBV2 and TRBJ1-5; D might be TRBD1 (5 bases). V gave up 4 bases and J gave up 0 bases, with 10 bases separating them. This CDR3 comprises 15 residues. Germline assignment: CDR1 SNHLY and CDR2 FYNNEI.

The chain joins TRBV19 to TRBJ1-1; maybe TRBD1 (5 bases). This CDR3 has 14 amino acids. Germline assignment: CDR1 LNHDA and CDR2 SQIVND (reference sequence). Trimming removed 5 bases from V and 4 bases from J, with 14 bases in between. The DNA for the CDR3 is TGTGCCAGTAGTTCCCAGGGTATACCCACTGAAGCTTTCTTT. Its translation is CASSSQGIPTEAFF.

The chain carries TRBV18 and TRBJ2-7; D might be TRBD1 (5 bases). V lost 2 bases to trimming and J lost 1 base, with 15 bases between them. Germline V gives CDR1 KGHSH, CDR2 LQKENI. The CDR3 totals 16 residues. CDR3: CASSPATVGQSYEQYF. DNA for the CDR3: TGTGCCAGCTCACCAGCGACAGTGGGGCAATCCTACGAGCAGTACTTC.

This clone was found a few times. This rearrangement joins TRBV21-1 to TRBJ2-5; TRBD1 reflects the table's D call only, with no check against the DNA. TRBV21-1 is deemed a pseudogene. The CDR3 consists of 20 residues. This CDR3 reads CASSKGADPRNASGQETQYF. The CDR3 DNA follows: TGTGCCAGCAGCAAAGGGGCGGACCCCCGCAACGCCTCAGGGCAAGAGACCCAGTACTTC.

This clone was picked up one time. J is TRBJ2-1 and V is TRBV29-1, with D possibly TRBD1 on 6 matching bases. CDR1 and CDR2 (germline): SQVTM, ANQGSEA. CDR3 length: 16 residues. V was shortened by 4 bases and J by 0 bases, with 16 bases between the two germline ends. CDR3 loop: CSVGPSTGYSYNEQFF. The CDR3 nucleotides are TGCAGCGTTGGGCCCTCGACAGGCTACTCCTACAATGAGCAGTTCTTC.

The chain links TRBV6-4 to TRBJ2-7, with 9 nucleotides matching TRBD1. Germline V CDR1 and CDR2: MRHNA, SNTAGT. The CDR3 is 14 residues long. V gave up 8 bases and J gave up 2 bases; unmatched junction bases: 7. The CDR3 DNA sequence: TGTGCCAGCGGCCGGGACAGGGCGACCTACGAGCAGTACTTC. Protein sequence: CASGRDRATYEQYF.

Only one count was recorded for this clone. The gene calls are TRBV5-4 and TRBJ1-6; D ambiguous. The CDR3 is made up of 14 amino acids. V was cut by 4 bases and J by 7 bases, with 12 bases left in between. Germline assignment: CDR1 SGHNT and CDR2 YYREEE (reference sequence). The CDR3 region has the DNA TGTGCCAGCAGCGTTGGTACGCCGAATTCACCCCTCCACTTT. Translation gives CASSVGTPNSPLHF.

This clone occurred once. The CDR3 coding sequence is TGTGCCAGTAGTAAGGGACTAGCGGAGGGGAACACCGGGGAGCTGTTTTTT. Amino acid sequence: CASSKGLAEGNTGELFF. The chain combines TRBV19 with TRBJ2-2, with 11 nucleotides matching TRBD2. CDR3 length: 17 amino acids. Germline V CDR1 and CDR2: LNHDA, SQIVND (reference sequence). V shed 4 bases, J shed 1 base, and the junction held 5 bases outside the gene matches.

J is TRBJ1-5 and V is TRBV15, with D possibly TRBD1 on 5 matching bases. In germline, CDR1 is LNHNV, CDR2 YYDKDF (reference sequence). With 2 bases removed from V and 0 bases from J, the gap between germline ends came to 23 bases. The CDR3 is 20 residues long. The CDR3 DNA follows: TGTGCCACCAGCAGATATGGGGCGGAAAGGGCTGGGGATAGCAATCAGCCCCAGCATTTT. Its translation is CATSRYGAERAGDSNQPQHF.

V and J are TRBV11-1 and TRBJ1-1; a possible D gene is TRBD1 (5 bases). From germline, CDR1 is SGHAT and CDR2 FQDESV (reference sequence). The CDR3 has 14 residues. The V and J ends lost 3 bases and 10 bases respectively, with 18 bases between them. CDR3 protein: CASSFRAGSGGAFF. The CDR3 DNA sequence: TGTGCCAGCAGCTTTAGAGCAGGGTCCGGGGGAGCTTTCTTT.

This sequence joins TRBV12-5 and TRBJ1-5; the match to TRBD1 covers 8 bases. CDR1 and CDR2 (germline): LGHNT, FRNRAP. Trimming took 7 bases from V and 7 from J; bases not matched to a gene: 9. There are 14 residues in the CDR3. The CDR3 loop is CASVDTGGVQPQHF. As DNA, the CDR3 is TGTGCTAGTGTCGACACAGGGGGGGTACAGCCCCAGCATTTT.

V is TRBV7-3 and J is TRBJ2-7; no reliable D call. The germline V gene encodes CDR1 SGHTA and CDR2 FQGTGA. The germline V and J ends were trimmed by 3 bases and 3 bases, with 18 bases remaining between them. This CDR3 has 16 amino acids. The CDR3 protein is CASSLAGDWSFYEQYF. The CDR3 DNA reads TGTGCCAGCAGCTTGGCAGGTGATTGGTCATTCTACGAGCAGTACTTC.

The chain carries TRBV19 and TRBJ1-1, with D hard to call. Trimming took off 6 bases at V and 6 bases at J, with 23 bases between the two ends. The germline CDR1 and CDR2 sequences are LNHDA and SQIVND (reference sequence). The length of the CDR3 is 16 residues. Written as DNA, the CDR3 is TGTGCCAGTAGCCCCGGTGTGCGGCCCAAGGACCCTGAAGCTTTCTTT. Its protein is CASSPGVRPKDPEAFF.

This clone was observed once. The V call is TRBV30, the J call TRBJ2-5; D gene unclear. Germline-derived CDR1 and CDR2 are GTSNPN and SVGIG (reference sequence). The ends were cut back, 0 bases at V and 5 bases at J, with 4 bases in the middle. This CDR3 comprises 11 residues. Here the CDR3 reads CAWSVRETQYF. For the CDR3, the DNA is TGTGCCTGGAGTGTACGGGAGACCCAGTACTTC.

The CDR3 loop is CATSGEGYGYGYTF. As DNA, the CDR3 is TGTGCCACCAGTGGGGAGGGTTACGGCTATGGCTACACCTTC. This sequence joins TRBV24-1 and TRBJ1-2; D unclear. CDR3 length: 14 amino acids. Trimming removed 5 bases from V and 4 bases from J, with 13 bases in between. Germline V gene sequence: CDR1 KGHDR, CDR2 SFDVKD.

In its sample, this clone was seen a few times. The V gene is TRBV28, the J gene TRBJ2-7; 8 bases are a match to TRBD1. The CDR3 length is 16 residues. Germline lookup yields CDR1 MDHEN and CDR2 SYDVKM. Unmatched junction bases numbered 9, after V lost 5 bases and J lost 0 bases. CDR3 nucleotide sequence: TGTGCCAGCAGTCAATATGACAGGGGCGACTCCTACGAGCAGTACTTC. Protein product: CASSQYDRGDSYEQYF.

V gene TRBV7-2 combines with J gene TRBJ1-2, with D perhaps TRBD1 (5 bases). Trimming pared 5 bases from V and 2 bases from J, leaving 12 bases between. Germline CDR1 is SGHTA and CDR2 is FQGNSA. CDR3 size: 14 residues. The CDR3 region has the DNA TGTGCCAGCAGCCCGGGACGGGCAAACTATGGCTACACCTTC. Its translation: CASSPGRANYGYTF.

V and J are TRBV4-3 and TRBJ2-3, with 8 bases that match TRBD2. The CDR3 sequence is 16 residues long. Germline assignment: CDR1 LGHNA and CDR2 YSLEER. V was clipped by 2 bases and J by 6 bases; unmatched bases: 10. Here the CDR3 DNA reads TGCGCCAGCAGCCAAAGTGGAGCGGGAGAGGGTGATACGCAGTATTTT. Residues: CASSQSGAGEGDTQYF.